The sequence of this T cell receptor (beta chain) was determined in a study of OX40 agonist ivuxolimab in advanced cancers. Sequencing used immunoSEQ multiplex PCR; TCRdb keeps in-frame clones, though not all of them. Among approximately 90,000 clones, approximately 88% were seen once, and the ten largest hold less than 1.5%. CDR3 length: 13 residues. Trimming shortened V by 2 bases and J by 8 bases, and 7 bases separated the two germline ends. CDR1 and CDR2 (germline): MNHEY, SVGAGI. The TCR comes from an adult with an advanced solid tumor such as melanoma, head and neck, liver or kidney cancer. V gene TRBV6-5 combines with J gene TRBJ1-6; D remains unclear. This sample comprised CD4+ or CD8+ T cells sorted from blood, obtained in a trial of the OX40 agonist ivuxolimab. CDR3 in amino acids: CASSYRRDSPLHF. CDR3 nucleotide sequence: TGTGCCAGCAGTTACCGGCGGGATTCACCCCTCCACTTT.